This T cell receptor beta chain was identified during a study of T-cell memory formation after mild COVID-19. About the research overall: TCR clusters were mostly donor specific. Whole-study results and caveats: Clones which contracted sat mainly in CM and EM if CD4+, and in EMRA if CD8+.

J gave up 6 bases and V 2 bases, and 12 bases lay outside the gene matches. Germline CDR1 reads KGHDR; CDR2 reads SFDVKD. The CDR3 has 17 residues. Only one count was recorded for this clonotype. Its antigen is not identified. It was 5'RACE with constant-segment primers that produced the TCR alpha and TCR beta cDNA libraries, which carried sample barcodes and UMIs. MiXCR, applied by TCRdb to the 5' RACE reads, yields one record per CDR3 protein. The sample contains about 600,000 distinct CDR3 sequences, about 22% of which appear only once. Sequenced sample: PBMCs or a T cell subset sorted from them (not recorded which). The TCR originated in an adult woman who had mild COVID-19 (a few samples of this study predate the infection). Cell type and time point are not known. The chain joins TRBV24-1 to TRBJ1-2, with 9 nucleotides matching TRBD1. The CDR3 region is CATSDSGTGLFFDGYTF. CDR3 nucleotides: TGTGCCACCAGTGATTCCGGGACAGGGTTGTTTTTTGATGGCTACACCTTC.